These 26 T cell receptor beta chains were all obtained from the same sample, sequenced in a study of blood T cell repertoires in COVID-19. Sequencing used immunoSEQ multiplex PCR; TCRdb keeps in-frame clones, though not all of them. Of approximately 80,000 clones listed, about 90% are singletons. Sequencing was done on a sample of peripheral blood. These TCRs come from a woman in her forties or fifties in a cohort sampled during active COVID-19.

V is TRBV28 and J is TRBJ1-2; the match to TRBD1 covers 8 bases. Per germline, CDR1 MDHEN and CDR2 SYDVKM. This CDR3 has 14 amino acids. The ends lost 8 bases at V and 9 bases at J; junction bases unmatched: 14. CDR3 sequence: CASSESRTGMRYTF. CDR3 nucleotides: TGTGCCAGCTCCGAAAGTAGGACAGGGATGCGCTACACCTTC.

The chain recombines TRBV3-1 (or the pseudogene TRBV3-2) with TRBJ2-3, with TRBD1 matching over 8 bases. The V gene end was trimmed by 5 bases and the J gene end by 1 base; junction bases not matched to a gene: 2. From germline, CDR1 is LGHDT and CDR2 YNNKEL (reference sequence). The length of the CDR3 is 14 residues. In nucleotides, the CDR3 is TGTGCCAGCAGCGGACAGGGTCGCACAGATACGCAGTATTTT. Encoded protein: CASSGQGRTDTQYF.

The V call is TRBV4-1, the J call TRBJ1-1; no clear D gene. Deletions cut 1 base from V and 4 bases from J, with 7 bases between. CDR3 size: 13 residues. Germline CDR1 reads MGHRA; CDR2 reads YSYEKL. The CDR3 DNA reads TGCGCCAGCAGCCAAGGCGGGCCCACTGAAGCTTTCTTT. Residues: CASSQGGPTEAFF.

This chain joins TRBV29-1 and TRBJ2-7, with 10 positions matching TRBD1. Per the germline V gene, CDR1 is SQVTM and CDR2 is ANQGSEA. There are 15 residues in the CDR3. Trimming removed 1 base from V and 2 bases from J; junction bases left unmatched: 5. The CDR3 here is CSVEGGTGEAYEQYF. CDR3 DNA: TGCAGCGTTGAAGGGGGGACAGGGGAGGCCTACGAGCAGTACTTC.

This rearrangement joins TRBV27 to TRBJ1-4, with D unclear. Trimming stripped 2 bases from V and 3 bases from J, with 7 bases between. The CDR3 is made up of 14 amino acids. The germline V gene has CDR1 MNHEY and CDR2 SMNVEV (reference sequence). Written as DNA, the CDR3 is TGTGCCAGCAGTTTAGCGGGCCCTAATGAAAAACTGTTTTTT. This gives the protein CASSLAGPNEKLFF.

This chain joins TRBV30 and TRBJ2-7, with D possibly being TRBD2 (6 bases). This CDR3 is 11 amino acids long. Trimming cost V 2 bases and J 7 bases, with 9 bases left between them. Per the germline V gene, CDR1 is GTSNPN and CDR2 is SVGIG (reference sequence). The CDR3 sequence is CAWSLGGEQYF. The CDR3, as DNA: TGTGCCTGGAGTTTGGGGGGAGAGCAGTACTTC.

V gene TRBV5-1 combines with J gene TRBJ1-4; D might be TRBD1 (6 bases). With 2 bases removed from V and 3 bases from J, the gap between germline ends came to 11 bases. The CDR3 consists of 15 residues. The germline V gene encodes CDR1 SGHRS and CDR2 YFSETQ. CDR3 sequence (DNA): TGCGCCAGCAGCTTTAGGGACACGGCTAATGAAAAACTGTTTTTT. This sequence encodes CASSFRDTANEKLFF.

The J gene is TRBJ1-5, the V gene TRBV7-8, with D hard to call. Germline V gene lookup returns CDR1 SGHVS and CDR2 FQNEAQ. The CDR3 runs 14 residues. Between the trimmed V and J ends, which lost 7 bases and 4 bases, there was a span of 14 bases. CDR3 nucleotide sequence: TGTGCCAGCAAGCGGGGTGGCCAAAATCAGCCCCAGCATTTT. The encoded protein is CASKRGGQNQPQHF.

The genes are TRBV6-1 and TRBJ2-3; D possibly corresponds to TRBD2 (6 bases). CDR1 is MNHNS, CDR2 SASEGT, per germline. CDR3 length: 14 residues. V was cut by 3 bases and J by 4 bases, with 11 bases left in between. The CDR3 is CASSETSWADTQYF. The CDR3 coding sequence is TGTGCCAGCAGTGAGACTAGTTGGGCAGATACGCAGTATTTT.

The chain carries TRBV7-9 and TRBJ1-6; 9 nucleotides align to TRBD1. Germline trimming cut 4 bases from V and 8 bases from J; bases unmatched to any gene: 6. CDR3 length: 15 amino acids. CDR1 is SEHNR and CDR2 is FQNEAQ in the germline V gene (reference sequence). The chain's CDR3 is CASSSDRGGHSPLHF. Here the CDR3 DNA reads TGTGCCAGCAGCTCCGACAGGGGGGGACATTCACCCCTCCACTTT.

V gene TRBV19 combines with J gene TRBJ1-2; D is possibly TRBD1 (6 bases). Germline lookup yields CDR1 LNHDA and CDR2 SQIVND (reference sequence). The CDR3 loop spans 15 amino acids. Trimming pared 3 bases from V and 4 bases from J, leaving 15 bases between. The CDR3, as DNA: TGTGCCAGTAGTATGGGGGCAGGAATTTTCTATGGCTACACCTTC. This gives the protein CASSMGAGIFYGYTF.

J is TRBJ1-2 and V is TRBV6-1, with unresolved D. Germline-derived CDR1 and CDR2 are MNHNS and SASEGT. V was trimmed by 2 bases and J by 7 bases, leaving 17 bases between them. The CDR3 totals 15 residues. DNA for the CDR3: TGTGCCAGCAGTGAAAGAGGCTGGAAGGTCGGTGGCTACACCTTC. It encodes CASSERGWKVGGYTF.

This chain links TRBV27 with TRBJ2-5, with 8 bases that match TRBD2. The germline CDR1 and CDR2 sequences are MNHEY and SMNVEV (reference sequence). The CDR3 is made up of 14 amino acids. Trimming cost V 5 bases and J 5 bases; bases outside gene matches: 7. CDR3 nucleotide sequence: TGTGCCAGCAGTCAAAAAGCTAGCGGGGAGACCCAGTACTTC. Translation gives CASSQKASGETQYF.

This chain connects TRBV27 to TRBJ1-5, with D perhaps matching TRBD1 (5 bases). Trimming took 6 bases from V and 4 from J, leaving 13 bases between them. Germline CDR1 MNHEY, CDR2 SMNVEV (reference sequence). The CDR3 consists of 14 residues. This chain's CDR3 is CASRYTAGNQPQHF. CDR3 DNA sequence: TGTGCCAGCAGATATACGGCAGGGAATCAGCCCCAGCATTTT.

The CDR3 DNA sequence: TGCGCCAGCACAGCCCGGGGGGACTATGGCTACACCTTC. Protein: CASTARGDYGYTF. The V gene is TRBV5-1, the J gene TRBJ1-2; D possibly corresponds to TRBD1 (5 bases). Germline-derived CDR1 and CDR2 are SGHRS and YFSETQ. The CDR3 is made up of 13 amino acids. V was trimmed by 6 bases and J by 3 bases, leaving 12 bases between them.

CDR3 bases: TGTGCCAGCAGTGCCCAGGGTTCACCCCTCCACTTT. Its translation is CASSAQGSPLHF. This chain links TRBV28 with TRBJ1-6; D might be TRBD1 (5 bases). Per the germline V gene, CDR1 is MDHEN and CDR2 is SYDVKM. The CDR3 has 12 residues. Trimming removed 5 bases from V and 9 bases from J, with 8 bases in between.

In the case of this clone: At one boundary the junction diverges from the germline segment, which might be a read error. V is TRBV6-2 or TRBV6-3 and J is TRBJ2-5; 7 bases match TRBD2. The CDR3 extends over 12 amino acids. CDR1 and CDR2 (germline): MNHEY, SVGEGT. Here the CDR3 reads CASSSLAGLGHF. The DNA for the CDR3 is TGTGCCAGCAGTTCCCTGGCAGGACTAGGGCACTTC.

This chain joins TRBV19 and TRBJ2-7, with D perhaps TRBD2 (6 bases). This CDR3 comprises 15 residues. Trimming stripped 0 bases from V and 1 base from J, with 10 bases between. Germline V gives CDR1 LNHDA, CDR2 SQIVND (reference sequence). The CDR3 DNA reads TGTGCCAGTAGTATAGACCCTGGGGGGTCCTACGAGCAGTACTTC. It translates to CASSIDPGGSYEQYF.

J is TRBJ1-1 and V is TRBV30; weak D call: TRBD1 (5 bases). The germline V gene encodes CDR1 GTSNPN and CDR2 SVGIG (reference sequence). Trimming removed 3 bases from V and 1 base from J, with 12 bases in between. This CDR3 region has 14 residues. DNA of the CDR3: TGTGCCTGGAGGGAGGGGTTTTGGAACACTGAAGCTTTCTTT. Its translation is CAWREGFWNTEAFF. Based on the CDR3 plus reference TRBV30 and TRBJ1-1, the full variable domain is SQTIHQWPATLVQPVGSPLSLECTVEGTSNPNLYWYRQAAGRGLQLLFYSVGIGQISSEVPQNLSASRPQDRQFILSSKKLLLSDSGFYLCAWREGFWNTEAFFGQGTRLTVV.

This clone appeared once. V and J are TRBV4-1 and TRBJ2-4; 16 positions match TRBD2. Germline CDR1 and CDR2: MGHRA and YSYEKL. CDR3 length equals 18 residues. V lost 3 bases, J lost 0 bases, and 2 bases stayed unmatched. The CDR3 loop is CASSQGLAGGIAKNIQYF. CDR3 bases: TGCGCCAGCAGCCAGGGACTAGCGGGAGGGATAGCCAAAAACATTCAGTACTTC.

The CDR3 coding sequence is TGCGCCAGCAGCCGAGGGGGAGGGGCGGGAGACTACAATGAGCAGTTCTTC. This gives the protein CASSRGGGAGDYNEQFF. The J gene is TRBJ2-1, the V gene TRBV5-1; a possible D gene is TRBD2 (7 bases). The germline CDR1 and CDR2 sequences are SGHRS and YFSETQ. The CDR3 length is 17 residues. Trimming shortened V by 4 bases and J by 3 bases, and 20 bases separated the two germline ends.

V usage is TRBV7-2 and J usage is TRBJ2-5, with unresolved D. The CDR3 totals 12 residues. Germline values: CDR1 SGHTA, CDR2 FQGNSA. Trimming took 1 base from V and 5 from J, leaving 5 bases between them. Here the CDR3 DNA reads TGTGCCAGCAGCTTAGAGAGCGAGACCCAGTACTTC. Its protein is CASSLESETQYF.

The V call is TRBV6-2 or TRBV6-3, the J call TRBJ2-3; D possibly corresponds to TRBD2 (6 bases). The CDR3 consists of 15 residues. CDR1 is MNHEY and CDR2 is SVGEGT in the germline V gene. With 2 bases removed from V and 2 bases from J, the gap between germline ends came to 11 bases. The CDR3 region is CASSYQLAVTDTQYF. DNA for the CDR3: TGTGCCAGCAGTTACCAACTAGCAGTCACAGATACGCAGTATTTT.

The CDR3 nucleotides read TGTGCCAGCAGCTATATCACTCAGGGGCGCGGCACTGAAGCTTTCTTT. Amino acids: CASSYITQGRGTEAFF. The gene calls are TRBV6-6 and TRBJ1-1; D might be TRBD1 (6 bases). CDR3 length: 16 residues. Germline loops: CDR1 MNHNY, CDR2 SVGAGI (reference sequence). V was shortened by 6 bases and J by 4 bases, with 21 bases between the two germline ends.

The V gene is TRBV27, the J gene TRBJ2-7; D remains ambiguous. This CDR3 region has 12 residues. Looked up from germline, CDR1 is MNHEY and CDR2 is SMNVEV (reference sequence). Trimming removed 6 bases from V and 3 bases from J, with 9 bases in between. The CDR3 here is CASRTQLYEQYF. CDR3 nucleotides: TGTGCCAGCAGAACACAGCTCTACGAGCAGTACTTC.

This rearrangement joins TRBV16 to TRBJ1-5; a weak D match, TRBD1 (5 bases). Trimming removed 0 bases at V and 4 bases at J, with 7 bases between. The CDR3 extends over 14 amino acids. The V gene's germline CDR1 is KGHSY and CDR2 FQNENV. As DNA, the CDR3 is TGTGCCAGCAGCCAATCGGGGGGGAATCAGCCCCAGCATTTT. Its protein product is CASSQSGGNQPQHF.